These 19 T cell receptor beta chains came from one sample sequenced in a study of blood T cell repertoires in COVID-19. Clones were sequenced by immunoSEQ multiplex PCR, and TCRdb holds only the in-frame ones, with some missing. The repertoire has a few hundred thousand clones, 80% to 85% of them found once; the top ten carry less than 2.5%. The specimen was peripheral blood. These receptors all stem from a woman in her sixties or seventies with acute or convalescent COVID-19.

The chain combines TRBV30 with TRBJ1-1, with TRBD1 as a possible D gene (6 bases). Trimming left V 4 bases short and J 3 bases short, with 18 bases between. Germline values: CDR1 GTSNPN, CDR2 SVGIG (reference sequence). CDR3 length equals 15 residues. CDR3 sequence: CAWTLGGLRDTEAFF. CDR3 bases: TGTGCCTGGACCCTCGGGGGGCTTAGGGACACTGAAGCTTTCTTT.

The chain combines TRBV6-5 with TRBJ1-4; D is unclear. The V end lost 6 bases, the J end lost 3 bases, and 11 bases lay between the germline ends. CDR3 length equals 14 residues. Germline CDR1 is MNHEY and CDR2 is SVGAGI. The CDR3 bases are TGTGCCAGCAGAGACTACCGTTCTAATGAAAAACTGTTTTTT. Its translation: CASRDYRSNEKLFF.

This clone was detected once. The CDR3 sequence is CASSRTTSGGPRAQYF. CDR3 sequence (DNA): TGTGCCAGCAGTCGGACGACTAGCGGGGGGCCCCGAGCCCAGTACTTC. The chain recombines TRBV6-2 or TRBV6-3 with TRBJ2-5; 13 bases align to TRBD2. Trimming removed 5 bases from V and 9 bases from J; junction bases left unmatched: 12. The CDR3 contains 16 residues. CDR1 is MNHEY and CDR2 is SVGEGT in the germline V gene.

The CDR3 DNA follows: TGTGCCAGTAGTATAGGGACAGGGGGTGTTCAGCCCCAGCATTTT. Its protein product is CASSIGTGGVQPQHF. The V and J genes are TRBV19 and TRBJ1-5; 10 bases align to TRBD1. Looked up from germline, CDR1 is LNHDA and CDR2 is SQIVND (reference sequence). The V gene end was trimmed by 1 base and the J gene end by 6 bases; junction bases not matched to a gene: 3. The length of the CDR3 is 15 residues.

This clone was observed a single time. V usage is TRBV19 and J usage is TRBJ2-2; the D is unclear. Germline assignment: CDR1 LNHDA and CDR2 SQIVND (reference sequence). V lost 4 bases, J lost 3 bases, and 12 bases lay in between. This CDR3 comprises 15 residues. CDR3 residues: CASSTLPTDTGELFF. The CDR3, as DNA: TGTGCCAGTAGTACCCTCCCTACTGACACCGGGGAGCTGTTTTTT.

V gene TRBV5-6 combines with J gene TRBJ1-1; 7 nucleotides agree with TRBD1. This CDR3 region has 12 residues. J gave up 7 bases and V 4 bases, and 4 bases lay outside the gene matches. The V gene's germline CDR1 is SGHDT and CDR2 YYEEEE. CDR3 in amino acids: CASSRDSLEAFF. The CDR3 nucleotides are TGTGCCAGCAGCCGGGACAGTCTTGAAGCTTTCTTT.

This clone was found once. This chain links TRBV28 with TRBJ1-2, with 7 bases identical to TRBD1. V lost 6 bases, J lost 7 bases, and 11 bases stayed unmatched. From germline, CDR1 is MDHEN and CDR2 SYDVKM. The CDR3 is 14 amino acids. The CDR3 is CASRRGGALGGYTF. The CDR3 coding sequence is TGTGCCAGCAGAAGAGGGGGCGCGTTGGGTGGCTACACCTTC.

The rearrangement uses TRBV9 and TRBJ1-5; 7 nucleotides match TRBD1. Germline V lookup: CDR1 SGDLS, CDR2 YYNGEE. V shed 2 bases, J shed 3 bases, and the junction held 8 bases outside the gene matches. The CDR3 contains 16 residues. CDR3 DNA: TGTGCCAGCAGCGTTCTTTTAGGGGGCCCCAATCAGCCCCAGCATTTT. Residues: CASSVLLGGPNQPQHF.

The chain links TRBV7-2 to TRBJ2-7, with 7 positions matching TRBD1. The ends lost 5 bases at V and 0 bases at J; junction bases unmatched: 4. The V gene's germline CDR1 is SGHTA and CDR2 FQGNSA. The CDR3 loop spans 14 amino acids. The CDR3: CASSRDSSSYEQYF. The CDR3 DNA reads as TGTGCCAGCAGCCGGGACAGTAGCTCCTACGAGCAGTACTTC.

Here the CDR3 DNA reads TGTGCCAGCAGTCTTTACGGGAACTATGGCTACACCTTC. Translated: CASSLYGNYGYTF. The chain joins TRBV12-3 or TRBV12-4 to TRBJ1-2; D is unclear. Trimming cost V 5 bases and J 2 bases, with 9 bases left between them. This CDR3 is built from 13 residues.

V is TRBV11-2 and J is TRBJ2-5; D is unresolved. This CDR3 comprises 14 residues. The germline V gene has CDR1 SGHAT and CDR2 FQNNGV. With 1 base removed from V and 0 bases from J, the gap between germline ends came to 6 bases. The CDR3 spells CASSLGHNQETQYF. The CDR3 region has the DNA TGTGCCAGCAGCTTAGGGCACAACCAAGAGACCCAGTACTTC.

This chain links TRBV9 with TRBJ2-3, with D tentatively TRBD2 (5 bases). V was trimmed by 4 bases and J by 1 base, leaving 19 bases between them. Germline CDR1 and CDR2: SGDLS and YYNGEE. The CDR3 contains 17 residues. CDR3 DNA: TGTGCCAGCAGCACACCTCAGTTTAGCGCGGGCACAGATACGCAGTATTTT. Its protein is CASSTPQFSAGTDTQYF.

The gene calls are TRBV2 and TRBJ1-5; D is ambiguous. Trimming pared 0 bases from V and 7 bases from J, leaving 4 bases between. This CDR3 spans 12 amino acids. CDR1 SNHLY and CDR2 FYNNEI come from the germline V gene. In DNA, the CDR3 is TGTGCCAGCAGTGAAGCGCAGCAGCCCCAGCATTTT. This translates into CASSEAQQPQHF.

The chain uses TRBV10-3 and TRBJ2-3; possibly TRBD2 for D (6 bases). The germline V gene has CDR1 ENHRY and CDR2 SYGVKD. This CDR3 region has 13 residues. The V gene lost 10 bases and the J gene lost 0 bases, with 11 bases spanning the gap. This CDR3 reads CATCSGSTDTQYF. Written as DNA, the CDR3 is TGTGCCACCTGTAGCGGCAGCACAGATACGCAGTATTTT.

For the CDR3, the DNA is TGTGCCAGCAGTTTATATGGAACCTTGGGGGGGGGCTTAGGATACGAGCAGTACTTC. It is translated as CASSLYGTLGGGLGYEQYF. The chain couples TRBV27 to TRBJ2-7; D may be TRBD2 (7 bases). In germline, CDR1 is MNHEY, CDR2 SMNVEV (reference sequence). With 1 base removed from V and 4 bases from J, the gap between germline ends came to 26 bases. The CDR3 spans 19 residues.

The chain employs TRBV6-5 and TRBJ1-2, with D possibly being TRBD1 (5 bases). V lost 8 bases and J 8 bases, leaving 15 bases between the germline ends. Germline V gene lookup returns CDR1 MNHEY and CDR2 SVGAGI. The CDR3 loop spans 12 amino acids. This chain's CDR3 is CASGALFGGYTF. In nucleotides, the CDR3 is TGTGCCAGCGGGGCACTCTTCGGGGGCTACACCTTC.

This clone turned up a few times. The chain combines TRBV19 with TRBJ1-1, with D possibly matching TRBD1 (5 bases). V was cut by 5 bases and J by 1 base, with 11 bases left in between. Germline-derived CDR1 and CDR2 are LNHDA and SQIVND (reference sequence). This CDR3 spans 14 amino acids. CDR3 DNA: TGTGCCAGTAGTCCCGGCGGGGGGAACACTGAAGCTTTCTTT. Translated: CASSPGGGNTEAFF.

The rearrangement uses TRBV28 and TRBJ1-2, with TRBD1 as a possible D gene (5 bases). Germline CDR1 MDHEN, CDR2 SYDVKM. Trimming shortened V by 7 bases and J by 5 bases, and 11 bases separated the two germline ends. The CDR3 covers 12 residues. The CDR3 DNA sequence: TGTGCCAGCACGGCGAAGGGGTATGGCTACACCTTC. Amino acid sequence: CASTAKGYGYTF.

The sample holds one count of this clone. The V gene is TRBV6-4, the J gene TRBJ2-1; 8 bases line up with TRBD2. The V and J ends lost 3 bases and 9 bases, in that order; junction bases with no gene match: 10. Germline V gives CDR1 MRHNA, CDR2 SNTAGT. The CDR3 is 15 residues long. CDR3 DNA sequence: TGTGCCAGCAGTGAAAGAGAGCGGGGGAGTATTGAGCAGTTCTTC. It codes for CASSERERGSIEQFF.